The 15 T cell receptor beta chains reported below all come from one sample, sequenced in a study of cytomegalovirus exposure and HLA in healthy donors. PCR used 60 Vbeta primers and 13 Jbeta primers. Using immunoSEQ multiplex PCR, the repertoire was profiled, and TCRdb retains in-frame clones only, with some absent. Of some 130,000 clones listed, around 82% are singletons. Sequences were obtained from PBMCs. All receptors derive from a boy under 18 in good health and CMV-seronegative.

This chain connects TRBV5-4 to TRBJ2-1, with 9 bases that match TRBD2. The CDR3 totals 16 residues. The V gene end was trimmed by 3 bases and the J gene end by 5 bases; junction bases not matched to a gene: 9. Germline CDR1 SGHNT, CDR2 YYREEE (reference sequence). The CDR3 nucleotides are TGTGCCAGCAGCTGGGATAGCGGGAGAAACAACAATGAGCAGTTCTTC. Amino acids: CASSWDSGRNNNEQFF.

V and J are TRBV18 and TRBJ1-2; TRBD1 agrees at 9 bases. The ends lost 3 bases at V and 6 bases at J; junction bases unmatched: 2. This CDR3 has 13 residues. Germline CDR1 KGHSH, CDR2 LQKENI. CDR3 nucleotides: TGTGCCAGCTCACCGGGACAGGGAGATGGCTACACCTTC. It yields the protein CASSPGQGDGYTF.

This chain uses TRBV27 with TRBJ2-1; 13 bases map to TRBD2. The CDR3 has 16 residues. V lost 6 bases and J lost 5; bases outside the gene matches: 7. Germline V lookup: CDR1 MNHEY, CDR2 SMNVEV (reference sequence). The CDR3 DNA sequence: TGTGCCAGCAGCAATCGACTAGCGGGAGGAAACAATGAGCAGTTCTTC. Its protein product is CASSNRLAGGNNEQFF.

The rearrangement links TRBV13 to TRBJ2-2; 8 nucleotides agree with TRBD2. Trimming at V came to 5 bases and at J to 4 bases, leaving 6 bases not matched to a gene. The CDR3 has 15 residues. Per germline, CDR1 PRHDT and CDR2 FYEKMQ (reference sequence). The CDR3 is CASSPTGGGTGELFF. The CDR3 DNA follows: TGTGCCAGCAGCCCAACGGGAGGGGGCACCGGGGAGCTGTTTTTT.

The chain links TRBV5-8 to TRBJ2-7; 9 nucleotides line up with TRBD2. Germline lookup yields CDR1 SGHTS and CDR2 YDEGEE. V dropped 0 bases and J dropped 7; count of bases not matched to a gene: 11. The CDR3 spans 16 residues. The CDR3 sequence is CASSLDRRGGTGEQYF. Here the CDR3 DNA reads TGTGCCAGCAGCTTGGATCGGCGGGGGGGCACTGGTGAGCAGTACTTC.

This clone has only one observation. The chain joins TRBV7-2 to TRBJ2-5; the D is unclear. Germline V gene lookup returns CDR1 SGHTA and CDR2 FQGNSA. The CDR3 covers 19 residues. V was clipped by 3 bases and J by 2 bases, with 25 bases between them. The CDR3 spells CASSFGGTIGSRFQETQYF. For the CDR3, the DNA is TGTGCCAGCAGCTTTGGCGGTACGATTGGCAGCCGTTTTCAAGAGACCCAGTACTTC.

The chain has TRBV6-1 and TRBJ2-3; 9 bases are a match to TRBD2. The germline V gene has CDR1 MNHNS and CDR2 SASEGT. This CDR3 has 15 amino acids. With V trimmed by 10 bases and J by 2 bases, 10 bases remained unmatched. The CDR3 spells CATIGAGGPTDTQYF. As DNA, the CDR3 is TGTGCCACCATTGGAGCGGGAGGCCCCACAGATACGCAGTATTTT.

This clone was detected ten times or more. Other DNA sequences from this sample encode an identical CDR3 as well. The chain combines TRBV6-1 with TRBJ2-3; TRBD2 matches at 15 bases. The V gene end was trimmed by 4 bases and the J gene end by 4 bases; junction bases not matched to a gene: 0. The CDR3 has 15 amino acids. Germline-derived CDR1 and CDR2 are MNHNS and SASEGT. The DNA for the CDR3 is TGTGCCAGCAGTGGGACTAGCGGGGGGGCAGATACGCAGTATTTT. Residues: CASSGTSGGADTQYF.

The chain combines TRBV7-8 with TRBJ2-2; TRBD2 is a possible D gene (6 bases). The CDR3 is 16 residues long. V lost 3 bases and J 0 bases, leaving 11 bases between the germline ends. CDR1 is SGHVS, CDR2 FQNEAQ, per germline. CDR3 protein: CASSLLVAANTGELFF. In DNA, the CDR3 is TGTGCCAGCAGCTTGTTGGTAGCGGCGAACACCGGGGAGCTGTTTTTT.

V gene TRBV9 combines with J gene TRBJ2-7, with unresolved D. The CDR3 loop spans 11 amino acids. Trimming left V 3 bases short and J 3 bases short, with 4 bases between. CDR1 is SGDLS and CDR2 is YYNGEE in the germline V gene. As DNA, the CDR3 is TGTGCCAGCAGCGCTTACTACGAGCAGTACTTC. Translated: CASSAYYEQYF.

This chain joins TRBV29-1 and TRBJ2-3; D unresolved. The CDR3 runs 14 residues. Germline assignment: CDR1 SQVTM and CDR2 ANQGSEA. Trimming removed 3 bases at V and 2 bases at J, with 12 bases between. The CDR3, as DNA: TGCAGCGTTGAGGGCCCCCAGTTCACAGATACGCAGTATTTT. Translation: CSVEGPQFTDTQYF.

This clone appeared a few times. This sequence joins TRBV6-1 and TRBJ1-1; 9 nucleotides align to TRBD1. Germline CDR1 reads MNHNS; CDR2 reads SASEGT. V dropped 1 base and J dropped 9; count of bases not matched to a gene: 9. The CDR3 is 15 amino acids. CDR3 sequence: CASSEDARQGEKAFF. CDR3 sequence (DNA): TGTGCCAGCAGTGAAGACGCCAGACAGGGGGAGAAAGCTTTCTTT.

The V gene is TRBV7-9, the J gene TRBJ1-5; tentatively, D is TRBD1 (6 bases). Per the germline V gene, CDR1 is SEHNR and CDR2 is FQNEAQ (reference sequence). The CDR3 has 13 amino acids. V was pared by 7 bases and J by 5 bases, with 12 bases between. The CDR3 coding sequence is TGTGCCAGCAACCACAGGGTCGATCAGCCCCAGCATTTT. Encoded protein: CASNHRVDQPQHF. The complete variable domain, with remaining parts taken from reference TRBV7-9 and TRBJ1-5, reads DTGVSQNPRHKITKRGQNVTFRCDPISEHNRLYWYRQTLGQGPEFLTYFQNEAQLEKSRLLSDRFSAERPKGSFSTLEIQRTEQGDSAMYLCASNHRVDQPQHFGDGTRLSIL.

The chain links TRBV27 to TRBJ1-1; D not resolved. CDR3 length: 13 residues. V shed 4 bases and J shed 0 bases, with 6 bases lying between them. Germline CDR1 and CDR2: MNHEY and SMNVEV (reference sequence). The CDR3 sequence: CASSSVMNTEAFF. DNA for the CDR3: TGTGCCAGCAGTTCGGTCATGAACACTGAAGCTTTCTTT.

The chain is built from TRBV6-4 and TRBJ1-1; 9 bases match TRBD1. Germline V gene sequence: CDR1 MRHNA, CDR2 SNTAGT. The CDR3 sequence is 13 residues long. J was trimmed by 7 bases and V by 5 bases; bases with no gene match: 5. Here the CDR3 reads CASSPRTGVEAFF. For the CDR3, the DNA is TGTGCCAGCAGTCCGAGGACAGGGGTTGAAGCTTTCTTT.